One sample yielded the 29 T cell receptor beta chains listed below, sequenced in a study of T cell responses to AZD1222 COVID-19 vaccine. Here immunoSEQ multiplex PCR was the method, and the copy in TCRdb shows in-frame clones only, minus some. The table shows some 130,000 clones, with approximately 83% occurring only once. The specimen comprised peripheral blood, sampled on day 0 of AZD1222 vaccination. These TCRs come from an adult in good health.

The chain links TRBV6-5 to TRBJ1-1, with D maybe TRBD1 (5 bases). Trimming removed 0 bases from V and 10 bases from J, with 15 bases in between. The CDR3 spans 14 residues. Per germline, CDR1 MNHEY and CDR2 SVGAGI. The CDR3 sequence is CASSYSRDVFTAFF. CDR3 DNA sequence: TGTGCCAGCAGTTACTCCCGGGACGTTTTTACAGCTTTCTTT.

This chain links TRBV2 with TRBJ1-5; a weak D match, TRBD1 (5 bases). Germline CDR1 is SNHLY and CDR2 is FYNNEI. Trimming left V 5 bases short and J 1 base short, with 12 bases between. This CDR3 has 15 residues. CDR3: CASSSRTISNQPQHF. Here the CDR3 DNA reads TGTGCCAGCAGTTCTAGGACAATCAGCAATCAGCCCCAGCATTTT.

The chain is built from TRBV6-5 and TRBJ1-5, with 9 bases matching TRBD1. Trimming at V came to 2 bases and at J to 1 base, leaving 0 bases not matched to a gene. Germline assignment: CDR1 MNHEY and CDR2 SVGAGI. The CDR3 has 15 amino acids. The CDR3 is CASSYGQGSNQPQHF. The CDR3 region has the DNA TGTGCCAGCAGTTACGGACAGGGGAGCAATCAGCCCCAGCATTTT.

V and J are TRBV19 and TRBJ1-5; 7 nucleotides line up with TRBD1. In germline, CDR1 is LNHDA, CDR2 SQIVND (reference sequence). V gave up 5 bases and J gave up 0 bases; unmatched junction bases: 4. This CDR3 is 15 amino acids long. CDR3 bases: TGTGCCAGTAGTGCCGGGACAGCTAGCAATCAGCCCCAGCATTTT. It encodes CASSAGTASNQPQHF.

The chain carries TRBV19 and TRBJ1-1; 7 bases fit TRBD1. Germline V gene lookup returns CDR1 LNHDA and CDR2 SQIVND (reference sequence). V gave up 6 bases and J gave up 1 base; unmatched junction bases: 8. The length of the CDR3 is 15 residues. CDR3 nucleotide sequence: TGTGCCAGTAGCCATAAGGCAGGGGGGAACACTGAAGCTTTCTTT. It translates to CASSHKAGGNTEAFF.

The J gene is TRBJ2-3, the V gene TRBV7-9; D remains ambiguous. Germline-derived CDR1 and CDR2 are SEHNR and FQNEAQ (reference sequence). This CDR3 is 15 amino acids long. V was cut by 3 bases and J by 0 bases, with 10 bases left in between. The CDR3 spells CASSFPTTSTDTQYF. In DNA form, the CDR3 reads TGTGCCAGCAGCTTTCCGACAACCAGCACAGATACGCAGTATTTT.

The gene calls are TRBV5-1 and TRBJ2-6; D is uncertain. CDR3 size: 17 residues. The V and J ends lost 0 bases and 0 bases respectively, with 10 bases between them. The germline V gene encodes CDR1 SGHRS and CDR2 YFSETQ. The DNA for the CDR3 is TGCGCCAGCAGCTTGGACATTCGGAACTCTGGGGCCAACGTCCTGACTTTC. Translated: CASSLDIRNSGANVLTF. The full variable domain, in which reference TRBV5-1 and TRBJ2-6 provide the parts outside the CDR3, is KAGVTQTPRYLIKTRGQQVTLSCSPISGHRSVSWYQQTPGQGLQFLFEYFSETQRNKGNFPGRFSGRQFSNSRSEMNVSTLELGDSALYLCASSLDIRNSGANVLTFGAGSRLTVL.

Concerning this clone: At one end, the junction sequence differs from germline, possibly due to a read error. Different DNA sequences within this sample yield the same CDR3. CDR3 coding DNA: TGTGCCAGCACGGCCTCTGGAAACACTATATATTTT. Protein product: CASTASGNTIYF. The chain carries TRBV6-5 and TRBJ1-3; D is unresolved. From germline, CDR1 is MNHEY and CDR2 SVGAGI. CDR3 length equals 12 residues.

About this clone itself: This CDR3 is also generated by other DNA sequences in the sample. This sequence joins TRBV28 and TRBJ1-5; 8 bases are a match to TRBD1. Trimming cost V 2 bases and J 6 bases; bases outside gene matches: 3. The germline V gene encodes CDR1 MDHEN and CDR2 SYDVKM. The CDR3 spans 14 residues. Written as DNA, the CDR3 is TGTGCCAGCAGTTTAAGGACAGGGTTTCAGCCCCAGCATTTT. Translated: CASSLRTGFQPQHF.

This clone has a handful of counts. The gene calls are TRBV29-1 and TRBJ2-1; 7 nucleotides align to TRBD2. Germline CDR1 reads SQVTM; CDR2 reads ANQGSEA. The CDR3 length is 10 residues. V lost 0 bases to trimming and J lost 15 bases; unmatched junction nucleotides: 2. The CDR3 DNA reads TGCAGCGTTGAAGATCGGACTAGGTTCTTC. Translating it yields CSVEDRTRFF.

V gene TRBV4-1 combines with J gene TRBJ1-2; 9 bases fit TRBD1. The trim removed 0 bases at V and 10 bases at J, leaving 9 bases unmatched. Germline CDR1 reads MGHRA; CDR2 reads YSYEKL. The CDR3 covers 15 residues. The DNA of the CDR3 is TGCGCCAGCAGCCAAGATCCGACAGGGGGGAATGACTACACCTTC. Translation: CASSQDPTGGNDYTF.

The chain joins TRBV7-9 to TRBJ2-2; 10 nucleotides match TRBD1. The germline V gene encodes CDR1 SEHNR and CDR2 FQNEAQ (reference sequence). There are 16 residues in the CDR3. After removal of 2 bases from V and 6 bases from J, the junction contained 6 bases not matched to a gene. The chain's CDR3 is CASSLYGTGAAGELFF. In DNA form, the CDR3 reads TGTGCCAGCAGCTTATACGGGACAGGGGCCGCCGGGGAGCTGTTTTTT.

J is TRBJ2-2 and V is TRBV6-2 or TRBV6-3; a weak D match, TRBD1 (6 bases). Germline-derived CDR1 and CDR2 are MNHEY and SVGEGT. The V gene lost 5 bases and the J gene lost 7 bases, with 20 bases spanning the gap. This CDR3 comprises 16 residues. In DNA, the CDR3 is TGTGCCAGCAGTGACCCAGGGGAAAAAGTGTTCGGGGAGCTGTTTTTT. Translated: CASSDPGEKVFGELFF.

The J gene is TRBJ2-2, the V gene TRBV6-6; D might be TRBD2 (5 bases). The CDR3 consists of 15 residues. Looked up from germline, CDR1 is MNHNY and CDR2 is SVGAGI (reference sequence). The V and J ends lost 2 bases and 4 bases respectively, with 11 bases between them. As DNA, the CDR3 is TGTGCCAGCAGTTACAAGCGGTTGAGCACCGGGGAGCTGTTTTTT. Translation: CASSYKRLSTGELFF.

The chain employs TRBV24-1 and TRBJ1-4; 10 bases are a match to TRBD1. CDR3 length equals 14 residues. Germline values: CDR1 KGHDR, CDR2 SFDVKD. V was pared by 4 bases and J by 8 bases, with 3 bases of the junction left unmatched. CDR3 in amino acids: CATSDPGQGEKLFF. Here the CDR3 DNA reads TGTGCCACCAGTGACCCGGGACAGGGGGAAAAACTGTTTTTT.

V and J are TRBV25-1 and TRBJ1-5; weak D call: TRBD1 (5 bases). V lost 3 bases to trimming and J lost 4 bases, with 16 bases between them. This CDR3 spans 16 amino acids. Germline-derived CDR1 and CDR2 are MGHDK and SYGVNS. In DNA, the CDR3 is TGTGCCAGCAGTGATGGGGTATTATCAGGGAATCAGCCCCAGCATTTT. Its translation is CASSDGVLSGNQPQHF.

CDR3 amino acids: CASSDPGLPKDYTQYF. CDR3 coding DNA: TGCGCCAGCAGTGACCCGGGACTCCCTAAGGACTATACGCAGTATTTT. The chain carries TRBV10-1 and TRBJ2-3; D is possibly TRBD2 (6 bases). The V gene's germline CDR1 is WNHNN and CDR2 SYGVQD (reference sequence). Trimming removed 3 bases from V and 7 bases from J, with 20 bases in between. The CDR3 sequence is 16 residues long.

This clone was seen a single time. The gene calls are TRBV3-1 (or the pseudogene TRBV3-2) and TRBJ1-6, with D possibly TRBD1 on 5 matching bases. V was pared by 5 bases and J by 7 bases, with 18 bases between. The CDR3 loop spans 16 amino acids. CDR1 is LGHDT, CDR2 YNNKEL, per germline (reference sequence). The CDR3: CASSNKTGRGNSPLHF. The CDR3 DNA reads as TGTGCCAGCAGCAATAAAACGGGACGGGGAAATTCACCCCTCCACTTT.

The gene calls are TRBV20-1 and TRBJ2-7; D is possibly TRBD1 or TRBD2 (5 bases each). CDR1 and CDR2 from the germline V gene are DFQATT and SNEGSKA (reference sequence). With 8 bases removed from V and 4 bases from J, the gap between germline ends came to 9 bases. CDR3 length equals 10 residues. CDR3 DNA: TGCAGTACTGGGGGTTACGAGCAGTACTTC. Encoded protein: CSTGGYEQYF.

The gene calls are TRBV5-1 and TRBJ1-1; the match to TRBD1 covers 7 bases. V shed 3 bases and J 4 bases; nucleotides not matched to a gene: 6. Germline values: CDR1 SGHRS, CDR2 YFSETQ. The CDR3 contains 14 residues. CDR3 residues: CASSSGQALTEAFF. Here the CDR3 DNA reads TGCGCCAGCAGCTCCGGACAGGCTCTCACTGAAGCTTTCTTT. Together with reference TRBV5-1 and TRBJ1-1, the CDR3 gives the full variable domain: KAGVTQTPRYLIKTRGQQVTLSCSPISGHRSVSWYQQTPGQGLQFLFEYFSETQRNKGNFPGRFSGRQFSNSRSEMNVSTLELGDSALYLCASSSGQALTEAFFGQGTRLTVV.

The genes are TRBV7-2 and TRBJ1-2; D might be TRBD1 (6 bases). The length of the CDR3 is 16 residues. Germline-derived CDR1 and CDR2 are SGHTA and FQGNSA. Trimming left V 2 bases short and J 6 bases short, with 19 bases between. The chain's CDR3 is CASSLTVGHREDGYTF. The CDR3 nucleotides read TGTGCCAGCAGCTTAACTGTTGGTCACAGGGAAGATGGCTACACCTTC.

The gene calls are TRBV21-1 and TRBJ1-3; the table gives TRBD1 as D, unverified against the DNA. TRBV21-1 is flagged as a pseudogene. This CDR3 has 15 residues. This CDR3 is CASSAHLTSGNTIYF. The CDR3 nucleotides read TGTGCCAGCAGCGCACACCTTACCTCTGGAAACACCATATATTTT.

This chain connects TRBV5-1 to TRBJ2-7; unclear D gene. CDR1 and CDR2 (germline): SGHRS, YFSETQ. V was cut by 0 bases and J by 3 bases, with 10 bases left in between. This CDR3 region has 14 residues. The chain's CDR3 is CASSLAATDYEQYF. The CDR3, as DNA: TGCGCCAGCAGCTTGGCCGCTACCGACTACGAGCAGTACTTC.

CDR3: CASSLDVDANEKLFF. CDR3 nucleotide sequence: TGCGCCAGCAGCTTGGATGTTGATGCTAATGAAAAACTGTTTTTT. The chain joins TRBV5-1 to TRBJ1-4; D unclear. The CDR3 runs to 15 residues. Germline V gene lookup returns CDR1 SGHRS and CDR2 YFSETQ. The ends were cut back, 0 bases at V and 3 bases at J, with 9 bases in the middle.

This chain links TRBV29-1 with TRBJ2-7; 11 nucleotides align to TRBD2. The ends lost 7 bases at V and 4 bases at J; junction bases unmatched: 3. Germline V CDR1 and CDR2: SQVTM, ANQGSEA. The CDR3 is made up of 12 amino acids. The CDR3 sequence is CSARLAGYEQYF. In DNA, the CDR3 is TGCAGCGCCCGACTAGCGGGGTACGAGCAGTACTTC.

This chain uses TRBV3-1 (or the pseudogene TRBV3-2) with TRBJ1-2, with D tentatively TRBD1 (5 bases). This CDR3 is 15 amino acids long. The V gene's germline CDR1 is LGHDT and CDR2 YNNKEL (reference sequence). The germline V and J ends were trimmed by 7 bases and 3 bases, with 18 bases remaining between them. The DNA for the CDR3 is TGTGCCAGCACCTCACGGGGGGGGATAGACTATGGCTACACCTTC. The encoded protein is CASTSRGGIDYGYTF.

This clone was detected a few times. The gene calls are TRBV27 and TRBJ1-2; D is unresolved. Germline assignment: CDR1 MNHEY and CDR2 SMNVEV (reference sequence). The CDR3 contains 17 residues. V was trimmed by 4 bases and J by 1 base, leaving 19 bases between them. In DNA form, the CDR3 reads TGTGCCAGCAGTTCCCTTCGTACGGAAACCTTTAACTATGGCTACACCTTC. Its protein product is CASSSLRTETFNYGYTF.

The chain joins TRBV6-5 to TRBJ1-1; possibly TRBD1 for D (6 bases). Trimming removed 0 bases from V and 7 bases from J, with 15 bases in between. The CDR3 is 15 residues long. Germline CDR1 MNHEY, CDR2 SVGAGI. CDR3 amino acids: CASSYSWGADSEAFF. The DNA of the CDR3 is TGTGCCAGCAGTTACTCATGGGGGGCGGACAGTGAAGCTTTCTTT.

CDR3 DNA: TGTGCCAGCAGTTTAGACAGGGAAAGGGAGCAGTTCTTC. Amino acid sequence: CASSLDREREQFF. The chain is built from TRBV27 and TRBJ2-1; 7 bases fit TRBD1. The CDR3 runs to 13 residues. CDR1 is MNHEY, CDR2 SMNVEV, per germline (reference sequence). V dropped 2 bases and J dropped 10; count of bases not matched to a gene: 5.